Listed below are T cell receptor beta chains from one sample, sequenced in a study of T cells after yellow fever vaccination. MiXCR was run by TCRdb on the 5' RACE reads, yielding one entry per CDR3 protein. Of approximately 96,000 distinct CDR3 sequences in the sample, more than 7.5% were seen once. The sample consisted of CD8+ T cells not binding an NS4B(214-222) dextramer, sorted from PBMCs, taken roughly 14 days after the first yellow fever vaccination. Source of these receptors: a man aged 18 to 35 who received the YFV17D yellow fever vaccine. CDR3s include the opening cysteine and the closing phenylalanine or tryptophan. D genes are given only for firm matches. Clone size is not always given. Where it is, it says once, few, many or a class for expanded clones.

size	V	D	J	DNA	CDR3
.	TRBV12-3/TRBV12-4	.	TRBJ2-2	TGTGCCACCCGCGCCACAGGCAGAGAAGGAAACACCGGGGAGCTGTTTTTT	CATRATGREGNTGELFF
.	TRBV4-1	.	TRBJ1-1	TGCGCCAGCGGCTGGGACACTGAAGCTTTCTTT	CASGWDTEAFF
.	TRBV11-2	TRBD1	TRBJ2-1	TGTGCCAGCAGCTTCCCCGACAGGGGTGGGAGTGAGCAGTTCTTC	CASSFPDRGGSEQFF
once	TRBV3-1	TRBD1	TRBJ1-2	TGTGCCAGCAGCCCAGGGACAGTCTATGGCTACACCTTC	CASSPGTVYGYTF
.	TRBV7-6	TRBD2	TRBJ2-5	TGTGCCAGCAGGACCCTCGGGGAGGGGCCTCAAGAGACCCAGTACTTC	CASRTLGEGPQETQYF
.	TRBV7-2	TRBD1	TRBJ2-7	TGTGCCAGCAGTTTTGGCAGGGGGCTCTACGAGCAGTACTTC	CASSFGRGLYEQYF
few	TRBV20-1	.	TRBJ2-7	TGCAGTGCTAGGAGAAGGGGGACCTACGAGCAGTACTTC	CSARRRGTYEQYF
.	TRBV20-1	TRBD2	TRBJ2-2	TGCAGTGCTAGGGGTGGGGGGACTAGCGGGTTCGGGGAGCTGTTTTTT	CSARGGGTSGFGELFF
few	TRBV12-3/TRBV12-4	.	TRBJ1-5	TGTGCCAGCAGTGTTAGCAATCAGCCCCAGCATTTT	CASSVSNQPQHF
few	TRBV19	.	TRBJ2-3	TGTGCCAGTTCCGAGGGGCGGGGGCTCACAGATACGCAGTATTTT	CASSEGRGLTDTQYF
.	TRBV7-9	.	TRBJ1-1	TGTGCCAGCAGCTTACCGTCCCAGGGCGAAGCTTTCTTT	CASSLPSQGEAFF
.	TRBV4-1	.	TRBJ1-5	TGCGCCAGCAGCCTCTCGGGAGTGCCCGGAAATCAGCCCCAGCATTTT	CASSLSGVPGNQPQHF
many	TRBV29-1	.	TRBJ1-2	TGCAGCTTTAGGGAGGATGGCTACACCTTC	CSFREDGYTF
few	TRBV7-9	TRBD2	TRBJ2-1	TGTGCCAGCAGCTTTTTAGCGGGGTATTTCAATGAGCAGTTCTTC	CASSFLAGYFNEQFF
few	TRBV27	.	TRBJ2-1	TGTGCCAGCAGTTCCAGGGCGGTCAATGAGCAGTTCTTC	CASSSRAVNEQFF
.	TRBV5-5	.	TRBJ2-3	TGTGCCAGCAGCTTGGCCGGGCAGGACCGTTCCACAGATACGCAGTATTTT	CASSLAGQDRSTDTQYF
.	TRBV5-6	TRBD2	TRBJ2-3	TGTGCCAGCAGCTTGTATGCGGGGGGTGGCACAGATACGCAGTATTTT	CASSLYAGGGTDTQYF
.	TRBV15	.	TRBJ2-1	TGTGCCACCAGCAGTACTTACAGGGGAGGAGATGAGCAGTTCTTC	CATSSTYRGGDEQFF
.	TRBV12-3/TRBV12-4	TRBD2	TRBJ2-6	TGTGCCAGCAGCAGCGGGGGGGCTGGGGCCAACGCCCTGACTTTC	CASSSGGAGANALTF
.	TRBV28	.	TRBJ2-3	TGTGCCAGCAGATGGACAGACACAGATACGCAGTATTTT	CASRWTDTDTQYF
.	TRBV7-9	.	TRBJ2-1	TGTGCCAGCAGCTTAGGAATCGGCAATTACAATGAGCAGTTCTTC	CASSLGIGNYNEQFF
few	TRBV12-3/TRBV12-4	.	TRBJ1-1	TGTGCCAGCAGTTTCCAGCTGAACACTGAAGCTTTCTTT	CASSFQLNTEAFF
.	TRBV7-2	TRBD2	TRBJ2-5	TGTGCCAGCAGCTCAAGACTAGCGGGCTGGGAGACCCAGTACTTC	CASSSRLAGWETQYF
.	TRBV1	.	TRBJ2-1	TGCACCAGCAGCCAAGAACCTAGTGGTGGTGGCAATGAGCAGTTCTTC	CTSSQEPSGGGNEQFF
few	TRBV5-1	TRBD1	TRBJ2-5	TGCGCCAGCAGCCGGGGACAGGGAGAGACCCAGTACTTC	CASSRGQGETQYF
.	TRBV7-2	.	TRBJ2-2	TGTGCCAGCAGCTTAGGGGGACCGAACACCGGGGAGCTGGTTTTT	CASSLGGPNTGELVF
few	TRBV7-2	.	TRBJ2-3	TGTGCCAGCAGCTTTTGGGGGTCCCACACAGATACGCAGTATTTT	CASSFWGSHTDTQYF
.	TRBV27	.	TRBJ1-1	TGTGCCAGCAGTTTGGTAGGGAACACTGAAGCTTTCTTT	CASSLVGNTEAFF
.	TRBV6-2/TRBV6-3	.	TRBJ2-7	TGTGCCAGCAGTTACTCGCCAGGAGAAGGCTACGAGCAGTACTTC	CASSYSPGEGYEQYF
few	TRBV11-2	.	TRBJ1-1	TGTGCCAGCAAAGGGGGGCCCAACACTGAAGCTTTCTTT	CASKGGPNTEAFF
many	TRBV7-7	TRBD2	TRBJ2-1	TGTGCTAGCAGTCGGGGGGGTCAGTTTGATGAGCAGTTCTTC	CASSRGGQFDEQFF
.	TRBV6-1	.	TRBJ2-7	TGTGCCAGCAGTGCCGGGACGAGGTTTTACGAGCAGTACTTC	CASSAGTRFYEQYF
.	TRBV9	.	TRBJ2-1	TGTGCCAGCAGCGTAGGGCAGGGCCACTACAATGAGCAGTTCTTC	CASSVGQGHYNEQFF
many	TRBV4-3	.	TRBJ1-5	TGCGCCAGCAGCCAAGATTGGACCAATAGCAATCAGCCCCAGCATTTT	CASSQDWTNSNQPQHF
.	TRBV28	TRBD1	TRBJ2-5	TGTGCCAGCAGTTTATCTCGGGTGGACAGGGGTGAGACCCAGTACTTC	CASSLSRVDRGETQYF
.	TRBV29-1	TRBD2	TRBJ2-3	TGCAGCGTTGAGGGAGGGGAATTAGATACGCAGTATTTT	CSVEGGELDTQYF
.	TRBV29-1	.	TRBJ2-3	TGCAGCGTTGAAAAAGCTGGTGAGCCTGATACGCAGTATTTT	CSVEKAGEPDTQYF
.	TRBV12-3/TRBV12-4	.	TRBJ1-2	TGTGCCAGCAGTTGGCTCTATGGCTACACCTTC	CASSWLYGYTF
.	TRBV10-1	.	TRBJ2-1	TGCGCCAGCAGTGACCGGCTAGTACGAGGGCAGAATGAGCAGTTCTTC	CASSDRLVRGQNEQFF
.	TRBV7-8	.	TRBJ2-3	TGTGCCAGCAGCTTATTTGTCGGGTCCACAGATACGCAGTATTTT	CASSLFVGSTDTQYF
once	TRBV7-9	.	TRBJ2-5	TGTGCCAGCAGCTTAGAATCAGGGGCGCCGTCAGAGACCCAGTACTTC	CASSLESGAPSETQYF
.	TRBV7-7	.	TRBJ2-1	TGTGCCAGCAGCTTAGACGGGGTGGATGAGCAGTTCTTC	CASSLDGVDEQFF
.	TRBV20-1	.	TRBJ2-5	TGCAGTGCTAGAGATGCTGGGACCCAGTACTTC	CSARDAGTQYF
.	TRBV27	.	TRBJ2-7	TGTGCCAGCAGTTCGAACCCCTACGAGCAGTACTTC	CASSSNPYEQYF
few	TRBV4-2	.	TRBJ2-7	TGTGCCAGCAGCCAAGAAGCGAGAAGGACCAAAAGAGAGCAGTACTTC	CASSQEARRTKREQYF
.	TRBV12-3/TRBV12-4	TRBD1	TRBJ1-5	TGTGCCAGCAGTCCCAGGGGGCGAGGCAATCAGCCCCAGCATTTT	CASSPRGRGNQPQHF
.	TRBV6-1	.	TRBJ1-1	TGTGCCATCCGGGACACCATGAACACTGAAGCTTTCTTT	CAIRDTMNTEAFF
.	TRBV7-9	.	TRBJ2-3	TGTGCCAGCAGCTTAGCTCGGGGTACCGCGGGTACGCAGTATTTT	CASSLARGTAGTQYF
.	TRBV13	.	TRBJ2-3	TGTGCCAGCAGCAGAGTGCTCTCTTACACGCAGTATTTT	CASSRVLSYTQYF
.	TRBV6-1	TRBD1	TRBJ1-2	TGTGCCAGCAGTAGACAGGGAGAGGGCTATGGCTACACCTTC	CASSRQGEGYGYTF
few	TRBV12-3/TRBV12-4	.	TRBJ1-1	TGTGCCAGCATCCTAGGAGACTCAGCTTTCTTT	CASILGDSAFF
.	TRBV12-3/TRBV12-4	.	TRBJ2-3	TGTGCCAGCAGTCCCTCCCGGGCGCAGTATTTT	CASSPSRAQYF